The 4 T cell receptor beta chains given below trace back to one sample, sequenced in a study of blood T cells in healthy people across ages. The use of a sample-barcoded 5' primer and a J-beta primer mix characterized a second PCR of roughly 6 to 11 cycles. TCRdb independently ran MiXCR on the 5' RACE reads; one entry per CDR3 protein. The table records around 650,000 distinct CDR3 sequences, approximately 29% of them present only once. Material for sequencing was blood. The receptors were sampled from a woman older than 75 in good health.

A remark on this clonotype: Given a much more abundant clone one base away, this may be a read error. This chain uses TRBV28 with TRBJ2-5; no definite D call. The J call may be mistaken, given a closer DNA end match to TRBJ2-7. This CDR3 region has 12 residues. Germline CDR1 reads MDHEN; CDR2 reads SYDVKM. This CDR3 reads CASSQAIYEQYF. In DNA form, the CDR3 reads TGTGCCAGCAGCCAGGCCATCTACGAGCAGTACTTC.

In the case of this clonotype: A much bigger clone sits one base away, suggesting this may be a read error. The chain combines TRBV9 with TRBJ2-5, with TRBD1 identical over 7 bases. The tail of the sequence fits TRBJ2-7 better, so the J call may be wrong. Germline CDR1 and CDR2: SGDLS and YYNGEE. The CDR3 runs to 14 residues. CDR3 residues: CASSLSGQSYEQYF. The CDR3 bases are TGTGCCAGCAGCCTCTCGGGACAGAGCTACGAGCAGTACTTC.

This clonotype was detected only a few times. The genes are TRBV7-9 and TRBJ1-5, with 11 bases fitting TRBD1. The germline V gene has CDR1 SEHNR and CDR2 FQNEAQ (reference sequence). This CDR3 has 18 residues. V lost 0 bases to trimming and J lost 8 bases; unmatched junction nucleotides: 12. CDR3: CASSLAGTGGKGIKPQHF. The CDR3 nucleotides read TGTGCCAGCAGCTTAGCCGGGACAGGGGGGAAGGGAATTAAGCCCCAGCATTTT.

This clonotype has at least ten counts. This rearrangement joins TRBV24-1 to TRBJ2-7; 10 bases align to TRBD1. With 4 bases clipped from V and 5 bases from J, the junction kept 7 bases outside the gene matches. CDR1 and CDR2 (germline): KGHDR, SFDVKD. The CDR3 covers 15 residues. CDR3: CATSDPGTGAHEQYF. DNA for the CDR3: TGTGCCACCAGTGACCCCGGGACAGGGGCCCACGAGCAGTACTTC.